A single TCR beta chain is shown here with its context. Generated by immunoSEQ multiplex PCR, the TCRdb table keeps only in-frame clones and is missing some. Counted here are approximately 25,000 clones, approximately 78% occurring once; the ten biggest clones make up approximately 8.6%. These data originate in a study of blood T cell repertoires in COVID-19. Across the whole study: Researchers got acute and convalescent COVID-19 samples from the United States, Italy and Spain.

The CDR3 is made up of 16 amino acids. Trimming stripped 0 bases from V and 7 bases from J, with 16 bases between. The germline CDR1 and CDR2 sequences are SGDLS and YYNGEE. This rearrangement joins TRBV9 to TRBJ2-2; no clear D gene. The specimen was peripheral blood. The receptor's source is a human donor in a cohort sampled during active COVID-19. This CDR3 reads CASSVVSQTAGGELFF. The CDR3 nucleotides are TGTGCCAGCAGCGTAGTTTCCCAAACTGCTGGCGGGGAGCTGTTTTTT.